This T cell receptor (beta chain) was captured in a study of cytomegalovirus exposure and HLA in healthy donors listed by TCRdb under 2017. For the study in its entirety: In an earlier analysis of approximately 500 of the donors, 276 Gb of sequence data and some 120 million unique TCR beta sequences from roughly 190 million T cells were reported. About 300 gigabases of sequencing data and around 87 million unique TCR sequences were included in an early release covering roughly 700 HLA-typed donors. Among the approximately 420 genotyped donors, 81% belonged to the genetic ancestry cluster associated with self-reported Caucasian donors. The study aimed to test whether signatures of past pathogen exposure could be identified by cataloging public T cell receptors. The study used immunosequencing to profile the T cell repertoires of 670 or so subjects and linked those repertoires to cytomegalovirus serostatus. A separate validation cohort of some 130 different subjects was used in addition to the approximately 670-subject first cohort. The study combined high-throughput TCR immunosequencing, statistical association of individual TCRs with disease status, and machine learning to predict cytomegalovirus infection status. In a later analysis, previously published TCR beta repertoires from roughly 710 donors were re-analyzed and high-resolution HLA genotyping was added so that TCR occurrence patterns could be studied. Rather than drawing on any new phenotypic data, the later analysis identified candidate immune exposures from TCR beta sequences and the way those sequences occurred across donors. An earlier analysis of a few hundred of the donors applied high-throughput TCR beta sequencing to assess whether each TCR beta V gene segment acted as functional or pseudogenic. Donor age, sex, ethnicity and CMV serostatus were compiled together with the repertoire data. A later genetic analysis used genome-wide SNP genotypes for about three fifths of the roughly 700 donors, treating that subset as a discovery cohort. All discovery cohort repertoires had been generated on a single sequencing platform. HLA typing included class I and class II loci at four-digit resolution. The number of typed donors differed by locus: roughly 629-630 for A, B, C, DRB1 and DQB1; 500 to 550 for DQA1; some 610 for DPA1; and 400 to 480 for DPB1. Because of strong linkage in the cohort, roughly five DR-DQ haplotypes were treated as single units for association and clustering. Across approximately 420 genotyped donors of the cohort, an average of about 200,000 unique TCR beta nucleotide sequences per donor were sequenced, and roughly 20% of those sequences were non-productive.

Summary of the overall study and its limitations: Some IMGT-functional V segments, including TRBV6-2 and TRBV6-3, could not be distinguished by the 87-base-pair reads and were therefore excluded. In a later analysis, HLA-associated TCR beta chains showed more clonal expansion and lower generation probabilities than non-associated chains that were equally common. According to a later analysis, most CMV-associated TCR beta chains appeared to be HLA-restricted, and the HLA associations seemed to be driven largely by CMV exposure. Broadly in line with IMGT annotations, most TCR beta V segments showed up in productive rearrangements about 87% or about 30% of the time in an earlier analysis of roughly 590 of the donors. It was suggested by the authors that the approach could potentially be generalized to other disease states and immunological phenotypes. This cohort had only TCR beta chains sequenced, and the lack of alpha or paired-chain data limited which features could be detected. In the study, roughly 160 TCR beta chains were listed as associated with cytomegalovirus. When HLA alleles, especially DR and DQ, strongly co-occurred, TCR associations were difficult to assign to individual alleles. The classifier was reported to diagnose cytomegalovirus status with high specificity and sensitivity in both the original and validation cohorts. A few of the identified cytomegalovirus-associated TCR beta chains were confirmed in vitro to be specific for cytomegalovirus antigens. Immune exposure information for the cohort was limited to CMV serostatus. Because HLA typing was missing for some donors at each locus, association tests included only the typed subset. A later analysis found that TCR association rates varied across HLA loci, with DRB1 alleles showing the most associated TCRs and HLA-C alleles the fewest. The sequencing pipeline was judged likely to have produced a cluster of highly shared sequence variants as a technical artifact. Correlated functional status among segregating V segments might reflect linkage disequilibrium, but an unknown experimental factor could not be ruled out. Most TCR sequences were observed very rarely across donors, whereas some public TCRs were present in many individuals. An association between a missense DCLRE1C variant and V-gene and J-gene trimming of TCR beta chains was found in a later genetic analysis and replicated in an independent cohort. Several of the top co-occurrence clusters appeared to be linked to parvovirus B19, influenza, CMV and Epstein-Barr virus, according to a later analysis. Specific HLA alleles were associated with 18,000 or so TCR beta sequences at a false discovery rate of 0.05 in a later analysis. In a later genetic analysis, fewer N-insertions in productive TCRs were reported among donors in an Asian-associated ancestry cluster than the roughly 670-donor mean. Sequencing depth was assumed to be roughly uniform across donors in the presence/absence analyses, though that assumption may not hold. A further reported finding was that TCR beta sequences accurately predicted the HLA-A and HLA-B alleles for most subjects in the first cohort. The earlier analysis of about 600 of the donors excluded 15 to 20 rarely observed V segments, including chromosome 9 orphons, because counts were too low.

The cohort comprised some 680 healthy bone marrow donors. At the time of sampling, all cohort members were nominally healthy, though unrecorded immune exposures were likely present. The donor tested CMV seropositive and was one of the 289 seropositive cohort members. Every donor gave a peripheral blood sample, and the peripheral blood mononuclear cells from that sample were used for TCR beta sequencing. Genomic DNA was extracted from the blood cell samples with the Qiagen DNeasy Blood Extraction Kit. Libraries were constructed by the immunoSEQ multiplex PCR assay. A mixture of 60 forward primers for TCR Vbeta segments and 13 reverse primers for TCR Jbeta segments was used in the multiplex PCR. A multiplex PCR assay on genomic DNA amplified the CDR3 region of rearranged TCR beta genes. The amplified TCR beta libraries were sequenced on the Illumina HiSeq System as 87-base-pair reads. As for how the authors treated the data: A later analysis counted 75 million to 100 million unique TCR beta chains across the 700 or so repertoires, and some 11 million of these chains were shared by at least two donors. A nearest-neighbor algorithm error-corrected the raw reads and collapsed the reads into unique sequences, merging closely related sequences to remove PCR and sequencing errors. To assign V, D and J gene segments, CDR3 sequences were aligned to IMGT reference sequences. Each retained sequence needed at least a six-nucleotide match to both a V gene segment and a J gene segment. Rearrangements were called productive when the CDR3 lacked stop codons and stayed in frame with V and J; all others were non-productive. CDR3 was defined by IMGT convention, running from the second conserved V-encoded cysteine to the conserved J-encoded phenylalanine. In an earlier analysis of roughly 580 of the donors, sequences lacking an unambiguous match to a single V gene segment were excluded. An earlier analysis of several hundred of the donors called V segments functional above 56.7% productive rearrangements and segregating when the between-donor standard deviation exceeded 5%. A statistical classification framework was built to diagnose cytomegalovirus status from the catalog of TCR beta chain sequences. A later analysis assigned V and J genes by comparing TCR nucleotide sequences with IMGT/GENE-DB human TR gene sequences. A later analysis assigned CDR3 sequences and most-parsimonious VDJ recombination scenarios with the TCRdist pipeline. In a later analysis, every TCR beta chain was defined by the combination of its CDR3 amino acid sequence and its V-gene family, and reads without a unique V-gene family were dropped. A later analysis removed 500 to 600 highly shared, low-generation-probability nucleotide sequences to deal with suspected cross-contamination and a sequencing artifact. A later analysis calculated a clonal expansion index for each public chain from normalized within-repertoire ranks of inferred template counts. In a later analysis, generation probabilities were computed with a VDJ recombination model fitted to out-of-frame rearrangements, and the resulting probabilities were checked against IGoR. In a later analysis, hypergeometric tests were used to score TCR-TCR, TCR-HLA and TCR-CMV co-occurrence, with a repertoire-size bias correction applied to TCR pairs. A later analysis estimated false discovery rates by permuting HLA or CMV assignments 20 times. In a later analysis, co-occurring TCRs were grouped using DBSCAN, and TCRdist sequence similarity was added for clustering within HLA-allele-positive subsets. Co-occurrence clustering excluded repertoires with fewer than 30,000 or more than 120,000 public chains, plus five with anomalous nucleotide sharing. Sourced from immuneACCESS, this table was stored by TCRdb with only in-frame sequences that have V and J called. A share of the clones is absent; for the studies checked, an unresolved V gene accounts for under half, and the remainder has no known explanation. The V and J calls and clone size were taken over from that table, and D and trimming were inferred from the DNA. Recorded for this sample are some 170,000 clones; 60% to 80% of them occurred a single time. The ten largest account for roughly 9.7% of the sample.

Note on this clone: What this receptor recognizes is not known. No much larger clone exists at a distance of one base, and base qualities are not known.

CDR1 SGHRS and CDR2 YFSETQ are derived from the germline V gene. The CDR3 numbers 12 residues from cysteine through phenylalanine. Just CDR3 DNA is preserved here, 36 bases in frame from base 1. Germline trimming: 3 bases from V, 10 bases from J; junction bases outside gene matches: 6. Sequencing was carried out using PBMCs. The V gene is TRBV5-1 and the J gene is TRBJ1-1; TRBD1 agrees with 7 junctional bases. The receptor comes from a man between 18 and 29 years old in good health and CMV-seropositive. The CDR3 region: CASSSTRTGAFF. The nucleotide sequence reads as follows: TGCGCCAGCAGCTCCACCAGGACAGGAGCTTTCTTT.